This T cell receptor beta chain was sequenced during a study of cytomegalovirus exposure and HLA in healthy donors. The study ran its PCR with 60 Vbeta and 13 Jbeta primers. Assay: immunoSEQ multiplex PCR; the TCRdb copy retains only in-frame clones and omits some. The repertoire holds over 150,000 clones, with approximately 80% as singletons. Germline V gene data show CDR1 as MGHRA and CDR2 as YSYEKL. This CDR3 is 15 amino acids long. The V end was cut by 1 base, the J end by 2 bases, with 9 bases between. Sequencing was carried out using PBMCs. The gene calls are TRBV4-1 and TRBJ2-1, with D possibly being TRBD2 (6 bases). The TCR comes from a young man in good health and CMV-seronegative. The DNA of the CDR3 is TGCGCCAGCAGCCAAGTGGCGGGAACCTACAATGAGCAGTTCTTC. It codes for CASSQVAGTYNEQFF.